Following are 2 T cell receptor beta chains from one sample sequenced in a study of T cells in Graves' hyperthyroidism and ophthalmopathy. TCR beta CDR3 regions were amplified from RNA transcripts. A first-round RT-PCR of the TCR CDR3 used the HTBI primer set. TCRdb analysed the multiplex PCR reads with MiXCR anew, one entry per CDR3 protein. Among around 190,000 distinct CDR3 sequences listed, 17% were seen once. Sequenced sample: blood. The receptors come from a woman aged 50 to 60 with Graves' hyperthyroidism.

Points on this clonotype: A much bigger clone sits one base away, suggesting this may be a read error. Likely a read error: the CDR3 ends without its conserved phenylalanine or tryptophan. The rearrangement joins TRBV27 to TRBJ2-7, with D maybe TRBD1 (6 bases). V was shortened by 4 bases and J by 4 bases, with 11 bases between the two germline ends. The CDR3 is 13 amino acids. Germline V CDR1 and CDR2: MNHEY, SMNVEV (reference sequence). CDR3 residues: CASSSDTGYEQYI. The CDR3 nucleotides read TGTGCCAGCAGTTCCGATACAGGGTACGAGCAGTACATC.

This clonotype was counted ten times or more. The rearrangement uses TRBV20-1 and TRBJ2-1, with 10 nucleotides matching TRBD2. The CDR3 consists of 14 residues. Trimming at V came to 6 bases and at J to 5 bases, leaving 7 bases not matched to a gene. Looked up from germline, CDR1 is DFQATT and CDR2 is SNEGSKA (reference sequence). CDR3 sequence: CSAPRTSGHNEQFF. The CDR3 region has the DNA TGCAGTGCCCCGCGGACTAGCGGTCACAATGAGCAGTTCTTC.